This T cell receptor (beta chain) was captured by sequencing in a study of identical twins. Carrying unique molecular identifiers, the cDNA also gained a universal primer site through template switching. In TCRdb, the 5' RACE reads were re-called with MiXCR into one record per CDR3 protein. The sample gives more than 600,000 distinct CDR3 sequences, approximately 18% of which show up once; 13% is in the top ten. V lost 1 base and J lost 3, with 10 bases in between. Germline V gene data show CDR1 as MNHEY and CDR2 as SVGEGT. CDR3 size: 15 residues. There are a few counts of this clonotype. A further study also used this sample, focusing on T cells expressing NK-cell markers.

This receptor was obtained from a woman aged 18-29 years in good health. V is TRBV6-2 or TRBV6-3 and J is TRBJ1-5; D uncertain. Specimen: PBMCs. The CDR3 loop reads CASSYLPNLNQPQHF. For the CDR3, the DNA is TGTGCCAGCAGTTACTTACCGAACCTCAATCAGCCCCAGCATTTT.